This T cell receptor (beta chain) was found in a study of blood T cell repertoires in COVID-19. Study background: Some COVID-19 samples were acute and others convalescent; all came from the United States, Italy and Spain. From T cells, B-cell-depleted T cells, or PBMCs came the material, which was cDNA or gDNA.

The CDR3 extends over 17 amino acids. Germline V gives CDR1 SGHRS, CDR2 YFSETQ. The V segment lost 4 bases and the J segment 3 bases; nucleotides outside the gene matches: 7. Original methodology: It was from reference gene primer amplification that nucleated cell counts were estimated. Sequencing used immunoSEQ multiplex PCR; TCRdb keeps in-frame clones, though not all of them. The D gene and trimming were derived from the DNA, and the V and J assignments and clone size from that table. Here the sample spans more than 100,000 clones, around 90% being singletons. This receptor was taken from a man in his fifties in a cohort sampled during active COVID-19. The source material was peripheral blood. The gene calls are TRBV5-1 and TRBJ2-1, with 13 bases aligning to TRBD2. The CDR3 loop is CASSAGLAGDLYNEQFF. DNA of the CDR3: TGCGCCAGCAGCGCCGGACTAGCGGGGGACCTCTACAATGAGCAGTTCTTC. The full variable domain, rest sourced from reference TRBV5-1 and TRBJ2-1, is KAGVTQTPRYLIKTRGQQVTLSCSPISGHRSVSWYQQTPGQGLQFLFEYFSETQRNKGNFPGRFSGRQFSNSRSEMNVSTLELGDSALYLCASSAGLAGDLYNEQFFGPGTRLTVL.